This TCR beta chain was recovered during a study of graft-versus-host responses after intestinal transplantation. Overall study: All recipients got anti-thymocyte globulin induction, then tacrolimus and steroids for approximately 3 years.

Produced via immunoSEQ multiplex PCR; TCRdb's table is partial and in-frame only. The sample carries some 4,000 clones, 65% to 80% recorded once. Only a few counts were recorded for this clone. The authors processed graft tissue to release intraepithelial and lamina propria lymphocytes. The germline gives CDR1 LNHDA, CDR2 SQIVND (reference sequence). This CDR3 region has 16 residues. The V end was cut by 6 bases, the J end by 2 bases, with 19 bases between. The clonotype comes from a human patient who received an intestinal transplant, so some T cells may come from the graft donor. The chain links TRBV19 to TRBJ1-2; D is possibly TRBD1 (5 bases). Source: ileum tissue, taken approximately 340 days after intestinal transplantation. The CDR3 coding sequence is TGTGCCAGTAGGGAACAGGCGGTCGCGGAAAACTATGGCTACACCTTC. It encodes CASREQAVAENYGYTF.